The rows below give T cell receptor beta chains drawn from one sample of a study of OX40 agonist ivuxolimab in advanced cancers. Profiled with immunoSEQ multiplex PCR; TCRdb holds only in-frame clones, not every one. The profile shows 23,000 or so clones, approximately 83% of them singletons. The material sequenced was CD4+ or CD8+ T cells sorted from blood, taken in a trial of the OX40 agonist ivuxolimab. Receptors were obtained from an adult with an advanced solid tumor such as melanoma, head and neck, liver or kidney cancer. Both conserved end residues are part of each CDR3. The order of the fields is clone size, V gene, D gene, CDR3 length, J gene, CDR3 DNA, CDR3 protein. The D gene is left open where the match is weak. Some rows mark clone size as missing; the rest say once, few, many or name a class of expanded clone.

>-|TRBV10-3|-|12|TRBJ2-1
TGTGCCATCGCCGACCTCTACAATGAGCAGTTCTTC
CAIADLYNEQFF
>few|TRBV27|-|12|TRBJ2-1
TGTGCCAGCAGTTTATTAGGGGATGAGCAGTTCTTC
CASSLLGDEQFF
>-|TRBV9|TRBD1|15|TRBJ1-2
TGTGCCAGCTCTGTGGGGCAGGGGGCTAACTATGGCTACACCTTC
CASSVGQGANYGYTF
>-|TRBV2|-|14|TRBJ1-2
TGTGCCAGCAGTGCATGGCGGGATCCAGGTGGCTACACCTTC
CASSAWRDPGGYTF
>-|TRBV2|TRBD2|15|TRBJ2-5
TGTGCCAGCAGAAAAGGGAGGGACGGGCAAGAGACCCAGTACTTC
CASRKGRDGQETQYF
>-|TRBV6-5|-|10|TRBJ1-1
TGTGCCAGCGGAACCCCTGAAGCTTTCTTT
CASGTPEAFF
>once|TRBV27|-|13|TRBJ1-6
TGTGCCAGCAGTTTATCCGGACCGGAGCCCCTCCACTTT
CASSLSGPEPLHF
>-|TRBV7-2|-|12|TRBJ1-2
TGTGCCAGCAGCTTAGGCTACTATGGCTACACCTTC
CASSLGYYGYTF
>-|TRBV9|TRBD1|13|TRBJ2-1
TGTGCCAGCAGCGAGGGACAGGGCGGAGAGCAGTTCTTC
CASSEGQGGEQFF
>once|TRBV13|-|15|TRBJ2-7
TGTGCCAGCAGCTTAGGGCTGGGGCCCTCCTACGAGCAGTACTTC
CASSLGLGPSYEQYF
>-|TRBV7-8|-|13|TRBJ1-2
TGTGCCAGCAGCTTAGCGGGCCTCTATGGCTACACCTTC
CASSLAGLYGYTF
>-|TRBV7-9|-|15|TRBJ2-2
TGTGCCAGCAGCTACGGGGGGCCCAACACCGGGGAGCTGTTTTTT
CASSYGGPNTGELFF
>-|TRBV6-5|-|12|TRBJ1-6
TGTGCCAGCAGTTACTCAAATTCACCCCTCCACTTT
CASSYSNSPLHF
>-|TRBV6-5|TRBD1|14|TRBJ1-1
TGTGCCAGCAGTCGACAGGGGGTGAACACTGAAGCTTTCTTT
CASSRQGVNTEAFF
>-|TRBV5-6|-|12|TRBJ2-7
TGTGCCGGCAGCTTGGGCTTGGCCGAGCAGTACTTC
CAGSLGLAEQYF
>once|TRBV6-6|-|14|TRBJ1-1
TGTGCCAGCAGTCCGGGGGCGGGATGGACTGAAGCTTTCTTT
CASSPGAGWTEAFF
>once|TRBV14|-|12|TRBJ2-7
TGTGCCAGCGGGGAAACCTCCTACGAGCAGTACTTC
CASGETSYEQYF
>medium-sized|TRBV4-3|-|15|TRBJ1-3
TGCGCCAGCAGCCAAGGAGAGTGGTCTGGAAACACCATATATTTT
CASSQGEWSGNTIYF
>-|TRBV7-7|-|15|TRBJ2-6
TGTGCCAGCAGGCCGCCACAAAGTCGGGCCAACGTCCTGACTTTC
CASRPPQSRANVLTF
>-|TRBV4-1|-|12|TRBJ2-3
TGCGCCAGCAGCCATGGCGCAGATACGCAGTATTTT
CASSHGADTQYF
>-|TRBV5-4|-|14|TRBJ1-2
TGTGCCAGCAGCTTGCAGGGGCTGGACTATGGCTACACCTTC
CASSLQGLDYGYTF
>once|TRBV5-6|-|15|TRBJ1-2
TGTGCCAGCACCGGCTTGGGGCAGGGCGACTATGGCTACACCTTC
CASTGLGQGDYGYTF
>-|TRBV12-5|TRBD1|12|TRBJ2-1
TGTGCTAGTGGTTTGGGTGGCAGGGGGCCGTTCTTC
CASGLGGRGPFF
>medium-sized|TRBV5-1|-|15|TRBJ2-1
TGCGCCAGCAGCCCCTGGGACTCTAACTACAATGAGCAGTTCTTC
CASSPWDSNYNEQFF
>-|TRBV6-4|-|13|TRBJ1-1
TGTGCCAGCAGTGACACCCTGAACACTGAAGCTTTCTTT
CASSDTLNTEAFF
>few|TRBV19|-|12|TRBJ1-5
TGTGCCAGTAGCATAGGGTCGAGGCCCCAGCATTTT
CASSIGSRPQHF
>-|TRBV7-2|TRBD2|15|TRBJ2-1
TGTGCCAGCAGCCCTTTAGCGGGGTCTCACAATGAGCAGTTCTTC
CASSPLAGSHNEQFF